Listed here are 14 T cell receptor beta chains from one sample, sequenced in a study of immune evolution from preneoplasia to lung adenocarcinoma. TCRdb keeps only in-frame clones here, not all; method: immunoSEQ multiplex PCR. The sample gives some 5,400 clones, 70% to 90% of which show up once; under 5% is in the top ten. Material for sequencing was FFPE minimally invasive lung adenocarcinoma tissue. The receptor source for this set is a person aged 55-85 years with lung adenocarcinoma.

The chain has TRBV29-1 and TRBJ1-1; perhaps TRBD1 as D (6 bases). The CDR3 runs to 14 residues. Trimming took off 4 bases at V and 4 bases at J, with 16 bases between the two ends. The germline V gene encodes CDR1 SQVTM and CDR2 ANQGSEA. DNA for the CDR3: TGCAGCGTTGCCAGGGGCTCGCTGGGCACTGAAGCTTTCTTT. It encodes CSVARGSLGTEAFF.

This clone has a single count. The chain joins TRBV9 to TRBJ2-3; 13 bases align to TRBD2. CDR3 size: 18 residues. The V gene end was trimmed by 5 bases and the J gene end by 4 bases; junction bases not matched to a gene: 13. From germline, CDR1 is SGDLS and CDR2 YYNGEE. CDR3 in amino acids: CASSPTSGGAVFSDTQYF. Written as DNA, the CDR3 is TGTGCCAGCAGTCCCACTAGCGGGGGGGCGGTTTTTTCAGATACGCAGTATTTT.

This clone was detected once. DNA of the CDR3: TGTGCCAGCAGCGAGGGGGCCACTAATGAAAAACTGTTTTTT. Protein product: CASSEGATNEKLFF. The V call is TRBV5-4, the J call TRBJ1-4; 7 bases map to TRBD1. CDR1 is SGHNT and CDR2 is YYREEE in the germline V gene (reference sequence). CDR3 size: 14 residues. V gave up 4 bases and J gave up 2 bases; unmatched junction bases: 2.

The CDR3 here is CASSQRGTNTGELFF. CDR3 bases: TGCGCCAGCAGCCAACGGGGCACGAACACCGGGGAGCTGTTTTTT. The chain combines TRBV4-3 with TRBJ2-2; D is perhaps TRBD1 or TRBD2 (5 bases each). From germline, CDR1 is LGHNA and CDR2 YSLEER. This CDR3 comprises 15 residues. The V end was cut by 2 bases, the J end by 0 bases, with 7 bases between.

The chain links TRBV19 to TRBJ2-1; D unresolved. The CDR3 runs to 14 residues. Trimming stripped 5 bases from V and 3 bases from J, with 11 bases between. Germline CDR1 reads LNHDA; CDR2 reads SQIVND (reference sequence). The DNA of the CDR3 is TGTGCCAGTAGTGACCGGCGGAACTACAATGAGCAGTTCTTC. Protein sequence: CASSDRRNYNEQFF.

This clone was seen once. The V and J genes are TRBV4-1 and TRBJ1-1; D is possibly TRBD1 (5 bases). V was shortened by 2 bases and J by 4 bases, with 8 bases between the two germline ends. CDR1 and CDR2 from the germline V gene are MGHRA and YSYEKL. The CDR3 is 13 residues long. The CDR3, as DNA: TGCGCCAGCAGCCAACAGGGTTTCACTGAAGCTTTCTTT. Protein product: CASSQQGFTEAFF.

The rearrangement uses TRBV19 and TRBJ2-1; 12 bases agree with TRBD2. Germline CDR1 is LNHDA and CDR2 is SQIVND (reference sequence). Unmatched junction bases numbered 4, after V lost 7 bases and J lost 6 bases. The CDR3 consists of 14 residues. The CDR3 coding sequence is TGTGCCAGTATGACTAGCGGGAGACGCAATGAGCAGTTCTTC. It encodes CASMTSGRRNEQFF.

The chain uses TRBV7-3 and TRBJ2-5, with TRBD1 as a possible D gene (5 bases). The ends were cut back, 0 bases at V and 2 bases at J, with 10 bases in the middle. There are 15 residues in the CDR3. Germline lookup yields CDR1 SGHTA and CDR2 FQGTGA. The CDR3, as DNA: TGTGCCAGCAGCTTAACGGGGCGACTTCAAGAGACCCAGTACTTC. Translation gives CASSLTGRLQETQYF.

This chain joins TRBV11-3 and TRBJ2-5; D ambiguous. The germline V gene encodes CDR1 SGHNT and CDR2 YENEEA. V shed 1 base and J shed 2 bases, with 5 bases lying between them. This CDR3 has 13 residues. CDR3 in DNA: TGTGCCAGCAGCTTAGGGCCGCAAGAGACCCAGTACTTC. Its translation is CASSLGPQETQYF.

The sample holds a few counts of this clone. Different DNA sequences within this sample yield the same CDR3. The V and J genes are TRBV30 and TRBJ1-5; 7 nucleotides match TRBD1. The CDR3 covers 12 residues. Germline values: CDR1 GTSNPN, CDR2 SVGIG (reference sequence). With V trimmed by 5 bases and J by 5 bases, 3 bases remained unmatched. The DNA of the CDR3 is TGTGCCTGGGACAGGGACGATCAGCCCCAGCATTTT. Translated: CAWDRDDQPQHF.

The chain uses TRBV6-6 and TRBJ2-1; TRBD1 matches 10 bases. The germline CDR1 and CDR2 sequences are MNHNY and SVGAGI (reference sequence). V was pared by 2 bases and J by 2 bases, with 0 bases of the junction left unmatched. CDR3 length: 15 amino acids. This CDR3 is CASSYGTGAYNEQFF. The DNA of the CDR3 is TGTGCCAGCAGTTACGGGACAGGGGCCTACAATGAGCAGTTCTTC.

This clone came up a few times. This rearrangement joins TRBV9 to TRBJ1-3; D may be TRBD1 (6 bases). The CDR3 is 17 amino acids. In germline, CDR1 is SGDLS, CDR2 YYNGEE. V dropped 2 bases and J dropped 0 bases, with 15 bases sitting between them. CDR3 DNA: TGTGCCAGCAGCGTTTTCGATAGACAGGTCTCTGGAAACACCATATATTTT. Its protein is CASSVFDRQVSGNTIYF.

This clone has a single count. This sequence joins TRBV11-3 and TRBJ2-2; TRBD1 matches 8 bases. This CDR3 region has 14 residues. The germline V gene encodes CDR1 SGHNT and CDR2 YENEEA. Unmatched junction bases numbered 3, after V lost 3 bases and J lost 6 bases. CDR3 loop: CASSFGTGPGELFF. The CDR3 DNA follows: TGTGCCAGCAGCTTCGGGACAGGTCCCGGGGAGCTGTTTTTT.

J is TRBJ1-5 and V is TRBV18; 7 nucleotides align to TRBD1. Germline V gene sequence: CDR1 KGHSH, CDR2 LQKENI. The V segment lost 5 bases and the J segment 7 bases; nucleotides outside the gene matches: 11. The CDR3 runs to 15 residues. The CDR3 is CASSNLQGPGQPQHF. The CDR3 bases are TGTGCCAGCTCAAACCTACAGGGGCCCGGGCAGCCCCAGCATTTT.